This T cell receptor (beta chain) was sequenced for a study of identical twins. Whole-study results and caveats: Invariant populations such as MAIT and iNKT cells could partly muddle zero-insertion analyses. When twins shared out-of-frame alpha sequences, those sequences had excess low generation probability. Donors were not followed over many years; analysis was cross-sectional.

This CDR3 is built from 14 residues. Per the germline V gene, CDR1 is LNHNV and CDR2 is YYDKDF (reference sequence). Trimming removed 0 bases at V and 6 bases at J, with 11 bases between. Remarks on this clonotype: What it recognizes is unknown.

Through template switching, a universal primer site was introduced, and the cDNA contained unique molecular identifiers. TCRdb fed the 5' RACE reads into MiXCR, producing one record per CDR3 protein. The sample records just under 550,000 distinct CDR3 sequences, over 12% being singletons. The same sample was also studied in work on yellow fever vaccine responses in identical twins.

The TCR comes from a woman under 30 in good health. The rearrangement joins TRBV15 to TRBJ1-2, with D uncertain. The specimen was CD4+ T cells sorted from blood. CDR3 in amino acids: CATSRDRTPDGYTF. For the CDR3, the DNA is TGTGCCACCAGCAGAGATCGAACCCCCGATGGCTACACCTTC.